This TCR beta chain emerged from a study of blood T cell repertoires in COVID-19. The wider study: Both acute and convalescent COVID-19 samples were obtained from the United States, Italy and Spain. The cDNA or gDNA used as material had been derived from T cells, B-cell-depleted T cells, or PBMCs.

Per the original methods: Nucleated cell counts were estimated from reference gene primer amplification. Produced via immunoSEQ multiplex PCR; TCRdb's table is partial and in-frame only. The DNA was the basis for D and trimming; V, J and clone size are from that table. The repertoire includes just over 50,000 clones, about 82% of them detected once, and less than 4.5% sits in the top ten. The ends lost 4 bases at V and 8 bases at J; junction bases unmatched: 10. Germline CDR1 is SGHDT and CDR2 is YYEEEE. The CDR3 contains 15 residues. The J gene is TRBJ1-2, the V gene TRBV5-6; 11 bases match TRBD1. Material for sequencing was peripheral blood. This receptor was obtained from a man older than 75 with active COVID-19. Written as DNA, the CDR3 is TGTGCCAGCAGCCCGGACAGGGGGCGCTTCTTAGGCTACACCTTC. Protein sequence: CASSPDRGRFLGYTF. The complete variable domain, with remaining parts taken from reference TRBV5-6 and TRBJ1-2, reads DAGVTQSPTHLIKTRGQQVTLRCSPKSGHDTVSWYQQALGQGPQFIFQYYEEEERQRGNFPDRFSGHQFPNYSSELNVNALLLGDSALYLCASSPDRGRFLGYTFGSGTRLTVV.